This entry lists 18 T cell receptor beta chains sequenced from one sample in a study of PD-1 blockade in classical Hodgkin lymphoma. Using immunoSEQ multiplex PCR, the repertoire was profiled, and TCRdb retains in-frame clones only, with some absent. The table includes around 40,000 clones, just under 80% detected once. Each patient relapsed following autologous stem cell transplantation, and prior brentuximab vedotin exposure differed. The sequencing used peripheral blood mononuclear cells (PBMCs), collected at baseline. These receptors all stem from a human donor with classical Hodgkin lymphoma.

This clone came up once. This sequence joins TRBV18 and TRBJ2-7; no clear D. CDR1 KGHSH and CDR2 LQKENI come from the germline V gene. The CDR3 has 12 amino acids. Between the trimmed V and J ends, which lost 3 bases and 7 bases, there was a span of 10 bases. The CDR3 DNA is TGTGCCAGCTCACCCAACGCTTGGGAGCAGTACTTC. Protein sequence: CASSPNAWEQYF. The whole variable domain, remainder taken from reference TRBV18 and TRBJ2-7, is NAGVMQNPRHLVRRRGQEARLRCSPMKGHSHVYWYRQLPEEGLKFMVYLQKENIIDESGMPKERFSAEFPKEGPSILRIQQVVRGDSAAYFCASSPNAWEQYFGPGTRLTVT.

The CDR3 loop reads CASSLAPGATNYGYTF. CDR3 nucleotide sequence: TGTGCCAGCAGCTTAGCTCCTGGGGCAACTAACTATGGCTACACCTTC. V and J are TRBV7-2 and TRBJ1-2, with D possibly TRBD1 on 5 matching bases. The CDR3 is made up of 16 amino acids. With 0 bases removed from V and 0 bases from J, the gap between germline ends came to 11 bases. Germline CDR1 and CDR2: SGHTA and FQGNSA.

CDR3 DNA sequence: TGCAGCGTTGAAACTGAGACCCAGTACTTC. This gives the protein CSVETETQYF. The V and J genes are TRBV29-1 and TRBJ2-5; D remains ambiguous. The germline CDR1 and CDR2 sequences are SQVTM and ANQGSEA. Deletions cut 2 bases from V and 5 bases from J, with 3 bases between. This CDR3 is 10 amino acids long.

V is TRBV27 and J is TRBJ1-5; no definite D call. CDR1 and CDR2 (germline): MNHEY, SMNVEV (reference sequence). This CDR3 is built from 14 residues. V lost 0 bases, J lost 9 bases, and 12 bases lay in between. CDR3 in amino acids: CASSLSGNWRPQHF. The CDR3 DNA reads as TGTGCCAGCAGTTTATCAGGGAACTGGAGGCCCCAGCATTTT.

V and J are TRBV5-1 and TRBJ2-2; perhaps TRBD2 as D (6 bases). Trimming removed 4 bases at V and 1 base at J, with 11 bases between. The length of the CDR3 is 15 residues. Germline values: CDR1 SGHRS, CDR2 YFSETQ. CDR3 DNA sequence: TGCGCCAGCAGCCTACGGGGGTGGAACACCGGGGAGCTGTTTTTT. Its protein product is CASSLRGWNTGELFF.

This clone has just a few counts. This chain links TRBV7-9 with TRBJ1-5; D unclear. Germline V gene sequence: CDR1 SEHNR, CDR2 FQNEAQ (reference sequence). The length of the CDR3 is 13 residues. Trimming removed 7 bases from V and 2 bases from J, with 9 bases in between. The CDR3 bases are TGTGCCAGCACCCTTGACGGCAATCAGCCCCAGCATTTT. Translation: CASTLDGNQPQHF.

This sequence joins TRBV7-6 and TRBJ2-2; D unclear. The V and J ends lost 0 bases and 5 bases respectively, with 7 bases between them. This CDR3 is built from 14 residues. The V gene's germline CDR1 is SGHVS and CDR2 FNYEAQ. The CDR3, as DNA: TGTGCCAGCAGCTTAGCCTTAAGGACCGGGGAGCTGTTTTTT. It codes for CASSLALRTGELFF.

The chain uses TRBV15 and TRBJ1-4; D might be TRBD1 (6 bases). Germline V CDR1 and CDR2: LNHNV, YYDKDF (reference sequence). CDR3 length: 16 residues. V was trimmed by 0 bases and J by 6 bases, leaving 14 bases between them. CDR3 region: CATSRDVQGWDEKLFF. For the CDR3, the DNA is TGTGCCACCAGCAGAGATGTTCAGGGGTGGGATGAAAAACTGTTTTTT.

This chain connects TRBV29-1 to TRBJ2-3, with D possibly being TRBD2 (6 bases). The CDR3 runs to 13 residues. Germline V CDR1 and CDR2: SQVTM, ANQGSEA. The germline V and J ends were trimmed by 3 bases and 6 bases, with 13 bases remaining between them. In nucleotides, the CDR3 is TGCAGCGTTGAGGTAACCCGGGGGGATACGCAGTATTTT. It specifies CSVEVTRGDTQYF.

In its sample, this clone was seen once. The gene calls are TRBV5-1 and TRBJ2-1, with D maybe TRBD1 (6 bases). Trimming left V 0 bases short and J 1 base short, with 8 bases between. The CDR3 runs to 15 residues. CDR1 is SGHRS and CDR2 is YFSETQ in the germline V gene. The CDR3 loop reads CASSLAQGSYNEQFF. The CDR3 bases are TGCGCCAGCAGCTTGGCACAGGGTTCCTACAATGAGCAGTTCTTC.

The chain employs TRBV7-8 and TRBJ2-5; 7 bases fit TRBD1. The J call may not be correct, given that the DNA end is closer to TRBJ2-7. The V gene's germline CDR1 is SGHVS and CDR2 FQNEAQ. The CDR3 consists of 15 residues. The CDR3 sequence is CASSLYQGVMYEQYF. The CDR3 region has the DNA TGTGCCAGCAGCTTATACCAGGGGGTAATGTACGAGCAGTACTTC.

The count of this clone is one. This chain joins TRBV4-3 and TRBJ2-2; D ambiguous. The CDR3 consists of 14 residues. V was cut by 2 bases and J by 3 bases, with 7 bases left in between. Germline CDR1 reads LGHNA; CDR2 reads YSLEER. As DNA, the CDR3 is TGCGCCAGCAGCCAATCATGGGACACCGGGGAGCTGTTTTTT. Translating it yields CASSQSWDTGELFF.

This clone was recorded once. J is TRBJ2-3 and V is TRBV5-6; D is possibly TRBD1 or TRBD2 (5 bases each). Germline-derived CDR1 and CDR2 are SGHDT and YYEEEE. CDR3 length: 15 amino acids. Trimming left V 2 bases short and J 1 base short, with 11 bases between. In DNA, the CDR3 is TGTGCCAGCAGCTTTGGTGAGGGGCGCACAGATACGCAGTATTTT. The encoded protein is CASSFGEGRTDTQYF.

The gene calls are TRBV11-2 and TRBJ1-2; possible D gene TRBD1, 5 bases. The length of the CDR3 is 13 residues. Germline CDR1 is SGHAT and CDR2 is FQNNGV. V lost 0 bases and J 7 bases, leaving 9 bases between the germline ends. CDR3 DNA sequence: TGTGCCAGCAGCTTAGATCAGGGTGGTGGCTACACCTTC. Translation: CASSLDQGGGYTF.

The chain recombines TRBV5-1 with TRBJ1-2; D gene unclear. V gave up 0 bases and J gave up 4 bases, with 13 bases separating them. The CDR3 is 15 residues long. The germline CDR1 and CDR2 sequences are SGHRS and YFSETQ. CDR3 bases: TGCGCCAGCAGCTTGGCCTCTGAAGTTCTCTATGGCTACACCTTC. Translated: CASSLASEVLYGYTF.

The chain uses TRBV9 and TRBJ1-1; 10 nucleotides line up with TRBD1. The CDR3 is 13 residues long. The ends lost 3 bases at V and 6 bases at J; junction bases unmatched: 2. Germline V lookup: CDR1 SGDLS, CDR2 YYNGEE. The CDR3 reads CASSGQGAAEAFF. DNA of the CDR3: TGTGCCAGCAGCGGACAGGGGGCCGCTGAAGCTTTCTTT.

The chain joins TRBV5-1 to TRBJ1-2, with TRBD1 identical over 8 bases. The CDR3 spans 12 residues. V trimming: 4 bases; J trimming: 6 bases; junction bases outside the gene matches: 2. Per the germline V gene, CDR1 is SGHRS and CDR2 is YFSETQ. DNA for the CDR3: TGCGCCAGCAGCCTGGGACAGGATGGCTACACCTTC. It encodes CASSLGQDGYTF. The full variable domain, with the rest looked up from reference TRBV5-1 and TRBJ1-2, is KAGVTQTPRYLIKTRGQQVTLSCSPISGHRSVSWYQQTPGQGLQFLFEYFSETQRNKGNFPGRFSGRQFSNSRSEMNVSTLELGDSALYLCASSLGQDGYTFGSGTRLTVV.

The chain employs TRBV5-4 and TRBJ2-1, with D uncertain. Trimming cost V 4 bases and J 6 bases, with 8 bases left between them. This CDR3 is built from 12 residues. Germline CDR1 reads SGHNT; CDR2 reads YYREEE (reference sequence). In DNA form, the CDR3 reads TGTGCCAGCAGCCGGCAGTTCAATGAGCAGTTCTTC. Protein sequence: CASSRQFNEQFF.